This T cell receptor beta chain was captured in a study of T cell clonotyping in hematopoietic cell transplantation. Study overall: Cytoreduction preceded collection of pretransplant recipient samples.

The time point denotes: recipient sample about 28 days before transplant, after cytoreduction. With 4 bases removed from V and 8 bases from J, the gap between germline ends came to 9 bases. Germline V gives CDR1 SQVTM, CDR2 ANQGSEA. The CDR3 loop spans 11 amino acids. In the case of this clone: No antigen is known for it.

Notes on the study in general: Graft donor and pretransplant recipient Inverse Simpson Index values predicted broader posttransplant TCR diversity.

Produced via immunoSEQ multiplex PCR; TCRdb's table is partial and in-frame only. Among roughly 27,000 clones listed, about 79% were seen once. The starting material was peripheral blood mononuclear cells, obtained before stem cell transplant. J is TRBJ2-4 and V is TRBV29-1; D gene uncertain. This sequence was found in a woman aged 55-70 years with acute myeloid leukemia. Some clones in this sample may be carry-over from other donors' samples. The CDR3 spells CSVARSDIQYF. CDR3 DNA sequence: TGCAGCGTTGCCAGGTCGGACATTCAGTACTTC.